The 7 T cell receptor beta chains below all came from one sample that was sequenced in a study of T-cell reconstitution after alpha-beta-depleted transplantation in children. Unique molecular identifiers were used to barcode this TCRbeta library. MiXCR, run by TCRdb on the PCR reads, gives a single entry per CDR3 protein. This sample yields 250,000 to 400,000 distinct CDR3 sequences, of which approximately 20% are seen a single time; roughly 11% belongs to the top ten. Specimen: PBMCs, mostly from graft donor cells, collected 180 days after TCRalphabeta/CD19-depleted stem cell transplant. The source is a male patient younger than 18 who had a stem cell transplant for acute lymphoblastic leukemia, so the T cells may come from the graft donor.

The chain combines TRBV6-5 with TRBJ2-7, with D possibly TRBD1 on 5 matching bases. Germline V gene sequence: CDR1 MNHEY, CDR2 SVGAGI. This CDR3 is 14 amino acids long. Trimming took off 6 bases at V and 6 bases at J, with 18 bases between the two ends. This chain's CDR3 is CASSNSNQGFEQYF. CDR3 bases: TGTGCCAGCAGCAACTCGAACCAGGGATTCGAGCAGTACTTC.

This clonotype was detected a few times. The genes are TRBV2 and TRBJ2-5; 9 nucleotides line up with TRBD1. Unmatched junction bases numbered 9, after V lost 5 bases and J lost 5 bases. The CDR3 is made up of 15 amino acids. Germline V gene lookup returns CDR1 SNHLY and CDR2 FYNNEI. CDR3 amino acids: CASSTDRGTPETQYF. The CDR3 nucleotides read TGTGCCAGCAGTACAGACAGGGGGACGCCCGAGACCCAGTACTTC.

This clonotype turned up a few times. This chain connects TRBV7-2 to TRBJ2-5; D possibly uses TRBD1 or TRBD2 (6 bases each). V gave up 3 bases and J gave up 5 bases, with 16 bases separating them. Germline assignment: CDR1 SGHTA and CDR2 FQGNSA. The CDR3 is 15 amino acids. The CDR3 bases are TGTGCCAGCAGCTTTGGGGGGCCCAGGAAGGAGACCCAGTACTTC. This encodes CASSFGGPRKETQYF.

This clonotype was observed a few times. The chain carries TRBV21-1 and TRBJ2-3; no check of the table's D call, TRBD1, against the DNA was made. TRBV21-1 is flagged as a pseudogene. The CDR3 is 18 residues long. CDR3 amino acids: CASSKSAWDTISTDTQYF. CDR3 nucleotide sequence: TGTGCCAGCAGCAAATCCGCTTGGGACACCATTAGCACAGATACGCAGTATTTT.

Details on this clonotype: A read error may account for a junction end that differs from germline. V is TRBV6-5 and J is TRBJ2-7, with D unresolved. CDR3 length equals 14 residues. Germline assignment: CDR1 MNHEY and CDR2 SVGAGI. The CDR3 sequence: CASSYEEISHEQYF. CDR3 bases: TGTGCCAGCAGTTACGAAGAAATCTCCCACGAGCAGTACTTC.

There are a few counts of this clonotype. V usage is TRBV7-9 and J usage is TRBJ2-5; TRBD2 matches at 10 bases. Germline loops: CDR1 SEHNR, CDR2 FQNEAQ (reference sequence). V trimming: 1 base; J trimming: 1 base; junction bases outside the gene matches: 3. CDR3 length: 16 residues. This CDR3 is CASSLVLAGAQETQYF. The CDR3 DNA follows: TGTGCCAGCAGCTTAGTTCTAGCGGGGGCCCAAGAGACCCAGTACTTC.

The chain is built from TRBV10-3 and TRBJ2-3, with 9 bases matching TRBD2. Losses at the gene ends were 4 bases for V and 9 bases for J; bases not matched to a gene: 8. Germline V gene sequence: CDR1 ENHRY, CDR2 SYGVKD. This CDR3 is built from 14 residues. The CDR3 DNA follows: TGTGCCATCAGTGTGGGTAGCGGGAGTCACACGCAGTATTTT. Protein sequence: CAISVGSGSHTQYF.